This is a list of T cell receptor beta chains from one sample in a study of shared clonotypes between healthy human individuals. Sequencing used immunoSEQ multiplex PCR; TCRdb keeps in-frame clones, though not all of them. This table has around 980,000 clones, 70% to 80% appearing once. The sequenced sample was memory CD4+ T cells from PBMCs. These TCRs come from a man aged 18 to 30 in good health. Some clones in this sample may be carry-over from other donors' samples. The CDR3 runs from the conserved cysteine through the conserved F or W. D genes are given only for firm matches. The size entry is marked missing in some rows and otherwise reads once, few, many or a size class.

D	V	length	J	size	DNA	CDR3
-	TRBV6-1	15	TRBJ2-7	few	TGTGCCAGCAGTATAATGGGGGGAAGCTCCTACGAGCAGTACTTC	CASSIMGGSSYEQYF
-	TRBV7-2	14	TRBJ2-3	-	TGTGCCAGCAGCTTAGCAGGTCGGTCAGATACGCAGTATTTT	CASSLAGRSDTQYF
-	TRBV28	13	TRBJ2-3	-	TGTGCCATTGAAAGATCTCATGCAGATACGCAGTATTTT	CAIERSHADTQYF
TRBD1	TRBV14	14	TRBJ1-2	-	TGTGCCAGCCAAGAGACCGGGACAGGATATGGCTACACCTTC	CASQETGTGYGYTF
-	TRBV27	13	TRBJ2-1	-	TGTGCCAGCAGTTCTAAGTTCCACAATGAGCAGTTCTTC	CASSSKFHNEQFF
TRBD1	TRBV19	17	TRBJ2-6	-	TGTGCCACCGCCAGGACAGGGGTGAACTCTGGGGCCAACGTCCTGACTTTC	CATARTGVNSGANVLTF
-	TRBV18	13	TRBJ1-5	-	TGTGCCACTCGGGGCCAGCGTAATCAGCCCCAGCATTTT	CATRGQRNQPQHF
-	TRBV10-3	12	TRBJ2-7	-	TGTGCCATCAGGCCGGACAACCAGGAGCAGTACTTC	CAIRPDNQEQYF
TRBD1	TRBV5-6	15	TRBJ1-1	-	TGTGCCAGCAGCGAGAGTGCAGGGGGGAACACTGAAGCTTTCTTT	CASSESAGGNTEAFF
TRBD2	TRBV14	16	TRBJ2-7	once	TGTGCCAGCAGCCTTTATAGCGGGGAGGTTCTCCACGAGCAGTACTTC	CASSLYSGEVLHEQYF
TRBD1	TRBV7-3	16	TRBJ2-5	-	TGTGCCAGCAGCTTAACCCAACGGACAGGGAGAGAGACCCAGTACTTC	CASSLTQRTGRETQYF
-	TRBV4-1	17	TRBJ2-7	-	TGCGCCAGCAGCCAAGATCCAATGGGGTTCGCGACCTACGAGCAGTACTTC	CASSQDPMGFATYEQYF
TRBD1	TRBV11-1	13	TRBJ1-1	-	TGTGCCAGAGGCGAAGGGGGCGCGCTTTATGCTTTCTTT	CARGEGGALYAFF
-	TRBV2	14	TRBJ1-4	many	TGTGCCAGCAGGCCGGGACGGTCTAATGAAAAACTGTTTTTT	CASRPGRSNEKLFF
-	TRBV6-5	13	TRBJ1-2	few	TGTGCCAGCAGTTACCAGGGTGAACATGGCTACACCTTC	CASSYQGEHGYTF
-	TRBV18	16	TRBJ1-4	-	TGTGCCAGCTCAGCAACTTTCACCGCAACTAATGAAAAACTGTTTTTT	CASSATFTATNEKLFF
-	TRBV7-2	14	TRBJ1-1	-	TGTGCCAGCAGCCCTAGACCAGGTAACACTGAAGCTTTCTTT	CASSPRPGNTEAFF
-	TRBV2	12	TRBJ2-1	-	TGTGCCAACTCCTATTCCCGCCAGGAGCAGTTCTTC	CANSYSRQEQFF
-	TRBV4-3	15	TRBJ1-3	-	TGCGCCAGCAGCCAAGATACAGGGCCTGGAAACACCATATATTTT	CASSQDTGPGNTIYF
TRBD1	TRBV7-2	18	TRBJ2-5	-	TGTGCCAGCAGCTTAGGGTTAGTGGCCAGGGGGCGCGGGGAGACCCAGTACTTC	CASSLGLVARGRGETQYF
-	TRBV5-1	15	TRBJ1-3	-	TGCGCCAGCAGCCCCACCCGGGGCCCTGGAAACACCATATATTTT	CASSPTRGPGNTIYF
TRBD2	TRBV11-1	16	TRBJ2-2	-	TGTGCCAGCAGTCCGCTAGCGGGAGCGCCCACCGGGGAGCTGTTTTTT	CASSPLAGAPTGELFF
-	TRBV6-1	13	TRBJ1-5	-	TGTGCCAGCAGTGAATTTGGCAATCAGCCCCAGCATTTT	CASSEFGNQPQHF
TRBD1	TRBV5-1	14	TRBJ2-5	-	TGCGCCAGCAATAATCCAGGGGGCGGAGAGACCCAGTACTTC	CASNNPGGGETQYF
-	TRBV25-1	12	TRBJ1-3	-	TGTGCCAGCACCGGACATGGAAACACCATATATTTT	CASTGHGNTIYF
TRBD1	TRBV9	14	TRBJ1-4	-	TGTGCCAGCAGCCCATGGACAGGGAGTGCGGGACTGTTTTTT	CASSPWTGSAGLFF
TRBD1	TRBV5-1	15	TRBJ1-5	-	TGCGCCAGCAAGCCGACAGGGGGCGCGGATCAGCCCCAGCATTTT	CASKPTGGADQPQHF
-	TRBV10-1	16	TRBJ1-2	-	TGCGCCAGCGGAAAAGACAGGCTTCTTACTCTCTATGGCTACACCTTC	CASGKDRLLTLYGYTF
TRBD1	TRBV11-1	14	TRBJ2-7	-	TGTGCCAGCAGCCTAGACAGGGGGGTCGACGAGCAGTACTTC	CASSLDRGVDEQYF
-	TRBV27	14	TRBJ2-1	-	TGTGCCAGCAGTTGGTGGGGACCTCACAATGAGCAGTTCTTC	CASSWWGPHNEQFF
TRBD2	TRBV6-6	14	TRBJ2-7	-	TGTGCCAGCGGGATTGGACTAGCGGCATACGAGCAGTACTTC	CASGIGLAAYEQYF
TRBD2	TRBV29-1	14	TRBJ2-3	few	TGCAGCGTTGTACTAGCGGGAGTGGGAGATACGCAGTATTTT	CSVVLAGVGDTQYF
-	TRBV5-1	14	TRBJ1-1	-	TGCGCCAGCAGCTTGAGCGGCAGCCACACTGAAGCTTTCTTT	CASSLSGSHTEAFF
TRBD2	TRBV11-3	17	TRBJ2-3	-	TGTGCCAGCAGCTTAGGTCTAGCGGGAGCTGGGACAGATACGCAGTATTTT	CASSLGLAGAGTDTQYF
-	TRBV7-3	13	TRBJ2-5	once	TGTGCCAGCAGCTTATCAGGGTTCGAGACCCAGTACTTC	CASSLSGFETQYF
-	TRBV19	16	TRBJ1-2	-	TGTGCCAGTAGTCCATGGCCGACAGGCCCTCAATATGGCTACACCTTC	CASSPWPTGPQYGYTF
-	TRBV7-8	14	TRBJ2-1	-	TGTGCCAGCAGCCCCCGCGAGGGGACCAATGAGCAGTTCTTC	CASSPREGTNEQFF
-	TRBV5-1	13	TRBJ2-7	-	TGCGCCAGCAGCTCCGGGTCCACCTACGAGCAGTACTTC	CASSSGSTYEQYF
TRBD1	TRBV4-1	16	TRBJ2-1	once	TGCGCCAGCAGCCAAGCACCGGGACAGCCCTACAATGAGCAGTTCTTC	CASSQAPGQPYNEQFF
-	TRBV5-3	14	TRBJ1-4	few	TGTGCCAGAGGGAGTGACGGAATTAATGAAAAACTGTTTTTT	CARGSDGINEKLFF
-	TRBV7-2	11	TRBJ2-1	once	TGTGCCAGCAGCTTAGTAGGACGGCAGTTCTTC	CASSLVGRQFF
-	TRBV4-1	14	TRBJ1-4	once	TGCGCCAGCAGCCAAGACAGGGGTCAGGAAAAACTGTTTTTT	CASSQDRGQEKLFF
-	TRBV30	15	TRBJ1-4	-	TGTGCCTGGAGTACGAACTGGGGTACTAATGAAAAACTGTTTTTT	CAWSTNWGTNEKLFF
-	TRBV4-1	22	TRBJ2-2	once	TGCGCCAGCAGCCACCCAATCTCCTTTGGGACAGCGCTTTCAGGGGGGACCGGGGAGCTGTTTTTT	CASSHPISFGTALSGGTGELFF
-	TRBV27	15	TRBJ2-3	-	TGTGCCAGCAGTTTCGGCAGGGAGGGCACAGATACGCAGTATTTT	CASSFGREGTDTQYF
TRBD1	TRBV6-5	14	TRBJ2-3	-	TGTGCCAGCAGTGGGGGGGACAGGGTAGATACGCAGTATTTT	CASSGGDRVDTQYF
-	TRBV28	14	TRBJ2-7	-	TGTGCCAGCAGTGACCCCGGGACAAGGTACGAGCAGTACTTC	CASSDPGTRYEQYF
-	TRBV7-3	16	TRBJ2-2	-	TGTGCCAGCAGTATAATGGGGGGAGATCACACCGGGGAGCTGTTTTTT	CASSIMGGDHTGELFF
-	TRBV30	12	TRBJ1-4	once	TGTGCCTGGGGGGAAGTAGATGAAAAACTGTTTTTT	CAWGEVDEKLFF
TRBD1	TRBV7-8	15	TRBJ2-1	many	TGTGCCAGCAGCCTTGGACAGGGGGCTTTGAATGAGCAGTTCTTC	CASSLGQGALNEQFF
-	TRBV20-1	11	TRBJ2-1	-	TGCAGTGCTAGCCCCCGCAATGAGCAGTTCTTC	CSASPRNEQFF
TRBD1	TRBV30	15	TRBJ1-1	few	TGTGCCTGGAGCCCACCCCGACAGGGGAACACTGAAGCTTTCTTT	CAWSPPRQGNTEAFF
-	TRBV4-2	15	TRBJ2-5	-	TGTGCCAGCAGCCAAGATGAGGGCAGGAAAGAGACCCAGTACTTC	CASSQDEGRKETQYF
TRBD2	TRBV11-2	14	TRBJ2-7	once	TGTGCCAGCAGCTTAGCAGGCGGGGGGTACGAGCAGTACTTC	CASSLAGGGYEQYF
-	TRBV7-8	14	TRBJ1-5	-	TGTGCCAGCAGCTTAGCGAGGAGTCATCAGCCCCAGCATTTT	CASSLARSHQPQHF
-	TRBV7-2	14	TRBJ2-3	once	TGTGCCAGCGGGCTAGCGTACAACACAGATACGCAGTATTTT	CASGLAYNTDTQYF
-	TRBV6-5	15	TRBJ2-1	-	TGTGCCAGCAGCCCCACGGCGGGGACCTACAATGAGCAGTTCTTC	CASSPTAGTYNEQFF
-	TRBV5-1	14	TRBJ1-1	-	TGCGCCAGCAGCTTGCAGGGAGTAAAGACTGAAGCTTTCTTT	CASSLQGVKTEAFF
TRBD1	TRBV2	14	TRBJ1-2	once	TGTGCCAGCACACCACAGGGGAAGGCCTATGGCTACACCTTC	CASTPQGKAYGYTF
TRBD2	TRBV5-1	16	TRBJ2-4	-	TGCGCCAGCAGCTCTACTAGCGGGAGTGCCAAAAACATTCAGTACTTC	CASSSTSGSAKNIQYF